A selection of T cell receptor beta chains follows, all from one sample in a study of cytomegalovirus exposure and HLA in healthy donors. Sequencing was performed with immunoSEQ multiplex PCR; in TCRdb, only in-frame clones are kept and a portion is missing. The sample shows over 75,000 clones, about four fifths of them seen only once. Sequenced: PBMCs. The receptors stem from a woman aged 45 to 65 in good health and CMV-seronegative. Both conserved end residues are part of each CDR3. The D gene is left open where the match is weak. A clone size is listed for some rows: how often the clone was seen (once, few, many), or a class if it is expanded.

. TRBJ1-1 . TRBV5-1 TGCGCCAGCAGTCAAGGACAGACGAACACTGAAGCTTTCTTT CASSQGQTNTEAFF
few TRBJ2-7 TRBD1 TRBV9 TGTGCCAGCAGCTTACAGGACAGGGGGCCCTACGAGCAGTACTTC CASSLQDRGPYEQYF
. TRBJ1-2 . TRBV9 TGTGCCAGCAGCGTAGAAGAACAAGACTATGGCTACACCTTC CASSVEEQDYGYTF
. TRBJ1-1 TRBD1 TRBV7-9 TGTGCCAGCAGCCCGCGGACAGGGGGCCTGAACACTGAAGCTTTCTTT CASSPRTGGLNTEAFF
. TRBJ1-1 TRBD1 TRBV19 TGTGCCAGTACCTCTTCGACAGGGGACGTGGCGTACACTGAAGCTTTCTTT CASTSSTGDVAYTEAFF
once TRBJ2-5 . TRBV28 TGTGCCAGCAGTTTAGGGGGGAACAGGGGAGAGACCCAGTACTTC CASSLGGNRGETQYF
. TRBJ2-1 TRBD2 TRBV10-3 TGTGCCACCGCACCCGGGAGCGGGAACAATGAGCAGTTCTTC CATAPGSGNNEQFF
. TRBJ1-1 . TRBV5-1 TGCGCCAGCAGCTTCAGGGGTACCAGGACTGAAGCTTTCTTT CASSFRGTRTEAFF
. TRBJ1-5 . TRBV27 TGTGCCAGCAGTTTATCGCCGGGTTCTAGCAATCAGCCCCAGCATTTT CASSLSPGSSNQPQHF
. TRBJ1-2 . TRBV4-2 TGTGCCAGCAGCCAAGAGGGAGTAATAGGCTACACCTTC CASSQEGVIGYTF
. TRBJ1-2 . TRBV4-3 TGCGCCAGCAGCCAAGAGGTTCACAGTCCCTATGGCTACACCTTC CASSQEVHSPYGYTF
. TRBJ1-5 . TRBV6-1 TGTGCCAGCAGTGAAGTCATCCATAGCAATCAGCCCCAGCATTTT CASSEVIHSNQPQHF
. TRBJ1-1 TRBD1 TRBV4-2 TGTGCCAGCAGCCACCCCTTGGGACAGGTGAACACTGAAGCTTTCTTT CASSHPLGQVNTEAFF
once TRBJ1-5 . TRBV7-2 TGTGCCAGCACCCAAGGGGCGTTCGGCAATCAGCCCCAGCATTTT CASTQGAFGNQPQHF
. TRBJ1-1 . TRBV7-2 TGTGCCAGCAGCTTGGCCGGGATAGGCACTGAAGCTTTCTTT CASSLAGIGTEAFF
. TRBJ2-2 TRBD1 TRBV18 TGTGCCAGCTCACCAAAGGGGGCCACCGGGGAGCTGTTTTTT CASSPKGATGELFF
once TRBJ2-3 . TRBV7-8 TGTGCCAGCAGCTCAGGCAGGGGAACAGATACGCAGTATTTT CASSSGRGTDTQYF